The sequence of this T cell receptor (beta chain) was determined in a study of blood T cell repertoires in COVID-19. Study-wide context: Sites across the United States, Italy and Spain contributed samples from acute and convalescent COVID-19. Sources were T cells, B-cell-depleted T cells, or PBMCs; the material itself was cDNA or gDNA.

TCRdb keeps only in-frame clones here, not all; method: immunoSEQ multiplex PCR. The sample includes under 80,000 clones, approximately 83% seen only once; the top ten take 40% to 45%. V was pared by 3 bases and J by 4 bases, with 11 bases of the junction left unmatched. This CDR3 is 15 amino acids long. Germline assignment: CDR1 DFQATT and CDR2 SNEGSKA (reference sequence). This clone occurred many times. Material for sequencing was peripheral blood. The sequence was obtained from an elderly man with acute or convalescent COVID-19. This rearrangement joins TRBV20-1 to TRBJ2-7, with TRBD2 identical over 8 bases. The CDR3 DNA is TGCAGTGCTAGTGCGGCGGGGGGACCCTCATACGAGCAGTACTTC. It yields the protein CSASAAGGPSYEQYF.